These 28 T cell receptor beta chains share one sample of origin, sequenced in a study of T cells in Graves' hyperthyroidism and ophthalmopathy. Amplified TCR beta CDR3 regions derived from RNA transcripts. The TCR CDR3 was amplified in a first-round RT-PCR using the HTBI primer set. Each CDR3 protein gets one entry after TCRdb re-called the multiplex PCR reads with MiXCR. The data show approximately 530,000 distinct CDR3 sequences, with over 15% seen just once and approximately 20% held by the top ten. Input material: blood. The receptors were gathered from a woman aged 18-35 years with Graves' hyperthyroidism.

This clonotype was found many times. CDR3 region: CATSSGTRQPQHF. CDR3 in DNA: TGTGCCACCAGTAGCGGGACAAGACAGCCCCAGCATTTT. This chain connects TRBV24-1 to TRBJ1-5; TRBD1 might be the D (6 bases). The CDR3 totals 13 residues. Looked up from germline, CDR1 is KGHDR and CDR2 is SFDVKD. V lost 6 bases to trimming and J lost 7 bases, with 12 bases between them.

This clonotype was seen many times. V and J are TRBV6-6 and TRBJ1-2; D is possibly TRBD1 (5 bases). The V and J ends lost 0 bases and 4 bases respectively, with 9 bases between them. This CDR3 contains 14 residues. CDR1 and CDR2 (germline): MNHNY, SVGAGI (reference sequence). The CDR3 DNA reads TGTGCCAGCAGTTACTCGATGGGGGTCTATGGCTACACCTTC. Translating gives CASSYSMGVYGYTF.

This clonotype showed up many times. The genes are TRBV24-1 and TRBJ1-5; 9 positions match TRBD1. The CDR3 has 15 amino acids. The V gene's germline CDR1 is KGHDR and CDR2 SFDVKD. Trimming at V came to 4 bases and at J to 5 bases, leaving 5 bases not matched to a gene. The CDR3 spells CATSEGGQGHQPQHF. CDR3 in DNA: TGTGCCACCAGTGAGGGGGGACAGGGCCATCAGCCCCAGCATTTT.

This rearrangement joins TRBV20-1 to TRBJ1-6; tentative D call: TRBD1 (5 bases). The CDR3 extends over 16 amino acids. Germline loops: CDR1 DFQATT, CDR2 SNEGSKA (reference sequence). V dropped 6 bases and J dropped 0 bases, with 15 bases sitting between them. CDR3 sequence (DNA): TGCAGTGCACCTACCGGGGGGAGCTCCTATAATTCACCCCTCCACTTT. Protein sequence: CSAPTGGSSYNSPLHF.

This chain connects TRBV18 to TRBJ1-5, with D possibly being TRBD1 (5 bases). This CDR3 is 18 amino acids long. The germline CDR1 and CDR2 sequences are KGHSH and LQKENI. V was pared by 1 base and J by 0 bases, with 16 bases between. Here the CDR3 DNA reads TGTGCCAGCTCACCACAGCGGGTACAGGCTTATAGCAATCAGCCCCAGCATTTT. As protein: CASSPQRVQAYSNQPQHF.

The CDR3 region has the DNA TGTGCCTGGAGTGTACTTCGATGGCGCATTAATTCACCCCTCCACTTT. As protein: CAWSVLRWRINSPLHF. This chain joins TRBV30 and TRBJ1-6; D is unclear. Per the germline V gene, CDR1 is GTSNPN and CDR2 is SVGIG (reference sequence). The CDR3 has 16 amino acids. V was clipped by 0 bases and J by 6 bases, with 15 bases between them.

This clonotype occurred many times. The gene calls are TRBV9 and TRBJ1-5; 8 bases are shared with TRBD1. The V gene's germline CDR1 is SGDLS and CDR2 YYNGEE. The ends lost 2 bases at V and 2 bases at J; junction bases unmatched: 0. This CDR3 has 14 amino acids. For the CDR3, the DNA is TGTGCCAGCAGCGTGACAGGGGGCAATCAGCCCCAGCATTTT. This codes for CASSVTGGNQPQHF. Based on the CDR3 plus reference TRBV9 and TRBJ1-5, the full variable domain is DSGVTQTPKHLITATGQRVTLRCSPRSGDLSVYWYQQSLDQGLQFLIQYYNGEERAKGNILERFSAQQFPDLHSELNLSSLELGDSALYFCASSVTGGNQPQHFGDGTRLSIL.

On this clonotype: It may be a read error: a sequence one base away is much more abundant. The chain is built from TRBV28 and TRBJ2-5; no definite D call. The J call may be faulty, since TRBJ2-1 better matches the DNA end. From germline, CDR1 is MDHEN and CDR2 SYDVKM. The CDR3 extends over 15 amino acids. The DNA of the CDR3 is TGTGCCAGCAGTTTTAGTTTAGGGATTCAAGAGACCCAGTTCTTC. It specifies CASSFSLGIQETQFF.

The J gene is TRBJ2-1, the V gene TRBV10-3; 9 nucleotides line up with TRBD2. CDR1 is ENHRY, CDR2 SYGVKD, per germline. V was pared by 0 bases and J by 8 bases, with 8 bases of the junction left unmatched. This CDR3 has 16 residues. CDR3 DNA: TGTGCCATCAGTGAGTCGGGGACTAGCTCTTACCATGAGCAGTTCTTC. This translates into CAISESGTSSYHEQFF.

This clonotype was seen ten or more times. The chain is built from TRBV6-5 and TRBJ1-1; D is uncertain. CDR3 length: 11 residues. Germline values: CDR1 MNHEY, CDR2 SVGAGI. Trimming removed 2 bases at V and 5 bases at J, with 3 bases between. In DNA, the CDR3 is TGTGCCAGCAGTTACAAGACTGAAGCTTTCTTT. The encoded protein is CASSYKTEAFF.

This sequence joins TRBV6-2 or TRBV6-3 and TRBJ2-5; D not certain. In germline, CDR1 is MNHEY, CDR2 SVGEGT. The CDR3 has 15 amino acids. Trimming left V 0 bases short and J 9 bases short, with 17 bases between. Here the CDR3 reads CASSYSSSSIEPQYF. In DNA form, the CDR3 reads TGTGCCAGCAGTTACTCCTCCTCTAGTATTGAGCCCCAGTACTTC.

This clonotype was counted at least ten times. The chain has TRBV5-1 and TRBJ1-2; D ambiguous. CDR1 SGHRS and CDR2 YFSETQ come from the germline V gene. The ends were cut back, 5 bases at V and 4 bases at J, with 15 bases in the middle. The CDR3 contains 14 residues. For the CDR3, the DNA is TGCGCCAGCAGGGAGTTTCGGCAGGCCTATGGCTACACCTTC. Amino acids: CASREFRQAYGYTF.

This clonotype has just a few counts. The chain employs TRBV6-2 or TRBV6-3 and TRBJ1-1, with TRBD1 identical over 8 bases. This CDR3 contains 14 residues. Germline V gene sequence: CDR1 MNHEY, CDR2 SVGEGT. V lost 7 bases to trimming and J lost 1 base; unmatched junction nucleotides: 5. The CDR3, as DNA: TGTGCCAGCAATATAGGGACAGGGAACACTGAAGCTTTCTTT. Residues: CASNIGTGNTEAFF.

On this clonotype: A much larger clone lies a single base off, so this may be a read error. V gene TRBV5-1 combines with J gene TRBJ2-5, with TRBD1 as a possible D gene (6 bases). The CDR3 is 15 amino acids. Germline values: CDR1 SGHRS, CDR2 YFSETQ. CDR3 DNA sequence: TGTGCCAGCAGCTACGGACAGCTCTCGACAGAGACCCGGTACTTC. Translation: CASSYGQLSTETRYF.

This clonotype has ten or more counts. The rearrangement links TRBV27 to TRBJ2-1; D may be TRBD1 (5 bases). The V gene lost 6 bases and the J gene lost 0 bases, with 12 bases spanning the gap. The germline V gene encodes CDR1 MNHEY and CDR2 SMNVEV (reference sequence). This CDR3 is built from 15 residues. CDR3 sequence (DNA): TGTGCCAGCAGGCCCGACAGAAGCTCCTACAATGAGCAGTTCTTC. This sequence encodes CASRPDRSSYNEQFF.

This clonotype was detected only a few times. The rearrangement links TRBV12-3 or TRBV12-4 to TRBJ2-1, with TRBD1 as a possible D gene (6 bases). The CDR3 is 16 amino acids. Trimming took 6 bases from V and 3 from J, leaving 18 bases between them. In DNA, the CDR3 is TGTGCCAGCAGCCGAACTGGGACCAGGGGCTACAATGAGCAGTTCTTC. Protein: CASSRTGTRGYNEQFF.

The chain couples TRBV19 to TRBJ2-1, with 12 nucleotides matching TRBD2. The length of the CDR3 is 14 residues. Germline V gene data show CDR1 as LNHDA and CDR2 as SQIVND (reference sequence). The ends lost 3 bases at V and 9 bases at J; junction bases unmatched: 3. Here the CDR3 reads CASSITSGRSEQFF. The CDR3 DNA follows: TGTGCCAGTAGTATCACTAGCGGGAGGAGTGAGCAGTTCTTC.

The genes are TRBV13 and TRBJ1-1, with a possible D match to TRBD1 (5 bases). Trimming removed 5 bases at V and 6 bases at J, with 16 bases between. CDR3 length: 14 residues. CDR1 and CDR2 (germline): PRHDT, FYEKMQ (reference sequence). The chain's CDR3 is CASSNTGLRAEAFF. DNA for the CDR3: TGTGCCAGCAGCAACACGGGACTCCGGGCTGAAGCTTTCTTT.

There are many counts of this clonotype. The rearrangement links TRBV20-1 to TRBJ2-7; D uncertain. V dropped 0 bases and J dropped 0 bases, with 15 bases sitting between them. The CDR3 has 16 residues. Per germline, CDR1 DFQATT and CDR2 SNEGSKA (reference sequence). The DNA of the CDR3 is TGCAGTGCTAGAGATGACCCGGCAGGCTCCTCCTACGAGCAGTACTTC. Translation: CSARDDPAGSSYEQYF.

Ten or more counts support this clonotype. The CDR3 nucleotides are TGCAGCGTTGCCGACGGTCGTCAGCCCCAGCATTTT. It encodes CSVADGRQPQHF. This chain links TRBV29-1 with TRBJ1-5; D not certain. Germline V gene data show CDR1 as SQVTM and CDR2 as ANQGSEA. The CDR3 runs 12 residues. Trimming removed 4 bases from V and 6 bases from J, with 10 bases in between.

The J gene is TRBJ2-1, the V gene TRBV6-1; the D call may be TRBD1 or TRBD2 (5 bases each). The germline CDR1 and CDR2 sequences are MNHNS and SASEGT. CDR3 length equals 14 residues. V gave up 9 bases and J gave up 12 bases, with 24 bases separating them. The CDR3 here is CASILGTNRGGQFF. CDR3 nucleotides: TGTGCCAGTATCCTCGGGACCAACCGCGGAGGGCAGTTCTTC.

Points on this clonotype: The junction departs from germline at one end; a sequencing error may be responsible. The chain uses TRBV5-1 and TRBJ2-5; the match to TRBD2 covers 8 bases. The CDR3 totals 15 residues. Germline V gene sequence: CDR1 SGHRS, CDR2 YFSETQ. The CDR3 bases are TGCGCCAGCAGCTTGATGGCGGGAGGAGTAGAGACCCGGTACTTC. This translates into CASSLMAGGVETRYF. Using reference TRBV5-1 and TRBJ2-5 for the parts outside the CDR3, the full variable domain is KAGVTQTPRYLIKTRGQQVTLSCSPISGHRSVSWYQQTPGQGLQFLFEYFSETQRNKGNFPGRFSGRQFSNSRSEMNVSTLELGDSALYLCASSLMAGGVETRYFGPGTRLLVL.

In DNA, the CDR3 is TGTGCCAGCACCGGGGGGGGGGCGAACACCGGGGAGCTGTTTTTT. Amino acid sequence: CASTGGGANTGELFF. The chain links TRBV27 to TRBJ2-2, with 8 positions matching TRBD2. The V gene end was trimmed by 7 bases and the J gene end by 0 bases; junction bases not matched to a gene: 4. This CDR3 comprises 15 residues. CDR1 is MNHEY and CDR2 is SMNVEV in the germline V gene (reference sequence).

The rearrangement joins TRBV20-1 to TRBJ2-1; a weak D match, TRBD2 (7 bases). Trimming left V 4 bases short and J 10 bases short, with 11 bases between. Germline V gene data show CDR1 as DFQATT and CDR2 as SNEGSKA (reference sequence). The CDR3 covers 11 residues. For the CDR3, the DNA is TGCAGTGCTACCGAGGGGGGGGAGCAGTTCTTC. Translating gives CSATEGGEQFF.

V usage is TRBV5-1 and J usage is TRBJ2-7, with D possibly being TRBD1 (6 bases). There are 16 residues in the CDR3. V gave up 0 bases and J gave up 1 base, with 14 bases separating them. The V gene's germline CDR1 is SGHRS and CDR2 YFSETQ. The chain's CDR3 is CASSLAADRISYEQYF. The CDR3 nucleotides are TGCGCCAGCAGCTTGGCCGCAGACAGGATATCCTACGAGCAGTACTTC.

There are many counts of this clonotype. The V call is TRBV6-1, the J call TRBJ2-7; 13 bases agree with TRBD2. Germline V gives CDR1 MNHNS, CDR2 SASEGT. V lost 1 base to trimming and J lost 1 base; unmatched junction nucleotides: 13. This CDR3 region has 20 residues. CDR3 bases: TGTGCCAGCAGTGAAGGAACAGATCCGATACTAGCGGGAGGGTCCTACGAGCAGTACTTC. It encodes CASSEGTDPILAGGSYEQYF.

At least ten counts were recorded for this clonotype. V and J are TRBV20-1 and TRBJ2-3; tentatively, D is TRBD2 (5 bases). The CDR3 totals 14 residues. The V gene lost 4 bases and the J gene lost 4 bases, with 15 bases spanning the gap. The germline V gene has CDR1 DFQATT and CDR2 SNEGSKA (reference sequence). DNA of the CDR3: TGCAGTGCTACGGATTTAGCGAGGGCAGATACGCAGTATTTT. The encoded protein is CSATDLARADTQYF.

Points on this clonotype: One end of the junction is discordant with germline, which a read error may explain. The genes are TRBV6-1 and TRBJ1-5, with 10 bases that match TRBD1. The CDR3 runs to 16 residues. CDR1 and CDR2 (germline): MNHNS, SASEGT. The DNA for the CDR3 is TGTGCCGGCAGTGCACAGGACAGGGGGAACAATCAGCCCCAGCATTTT. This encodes CAGSAQDRGNNQPQHF.